The clone carrying this T cell receptor (beta chain) was seen repeatedly, ten times or more. Its antigen is undetermined. This entry comes from a study of cytotoxic CD8 clonotypes in ibrutinib-treated CLL. Study background: The group held roughly twelve relapsed/refractory and 15 treatment-naive patients, with 17 IGHV unmutated. Response sampling took place at median roughly twelve months of treatment, range 6 to 36. Broader study findings: Public clonotypes occurred uncommonly; on treatment, they contracted or remained stable.

This CDR3 has 16 amino acids. The ends were cut back, 4 bases at V and 0 bases at J, with 15 bases in the middle. Germline V gene sequence: CDR1 SGHVS, CDR2 FQNEAQ. Approximately 2.2 micrograms of genomic DNA, which was extracted from cryopreserved PBMCs, served as the material used for the TCR beta libraries. Repertoires were generated with immunoSEQ multiplex PCR, while TCRdb's copy carries only in-frame clones and drops some. The sample lists roughly 180,000 clones, approximately 68% seen once, with under 15% in the top ten. This clonotype was obtained from a human donor with chronic lymphocytic leukemia. The chain employs TRBV7-8 and TRBJ1-2; D might be TRBD1 (6 bases). Sequenced material: PBMCs, taken after 24 months of ibrutinib treatment. CDR3 sequence reads: CASSSLWTESNYGYTF. In DNA, the CDR3 is TGTGCCAGCAGCTCCCTATGGACAGAATCTAACTATGGCTACACCTTC.